The 6 T cell receptor beta chains below were found in one sample sequenced in a study of T-cell reconstitution after alpha-beta-depleted transplantation in children. Library preparation (for TCRbeta) was performed with unique molecular identifiers. MiXCR, run by TCRdb on the PCR reads, gives a single entry per CDR3 protein. The sample lists around 240,000 distinct CDR3 sequences; around 8.9% were seen once. Sample: PBMCs from the stem cell graft donor, taken from the stem cell graft. These receptors originate from a human donor who donated a stem cell graft to a child with SCID.

This clonotype was detected ten times or more. The V gene is TRBV10-2, the J gene TRBJ1-1; D possibly corresponds to TRBD1 (5 bases). The CDR3 runs to 13 residues. The V gene's germline CDR1 is WSHSY and CDR2 SAAADI. Trimming shortened V by 6 bases and J by 7 bases, and 15 bases separated the two germline ends. CDR3 nucleotides: TGCGCCAGCAGCCCAGGACAAGTCCGTGAAGCTTTCTTT. Translating gives CASSPGQVREAFF.

This clonotype was seen ten or more times. J is TRBJ2-3 and V is TRBV6-4; 7 positions agree with TRBD2. Germline V gene lookup returns CDR1 MRHNA and CDR2 SNTAGT. The CDR3 is 15 amino acids. Germline trimming cut 8 bases from V and 0 bases from J; bases unmatched to any gene: 8. The CDR3 here is CASRREGISTDTQYF. The CDR3 DNA reads as TGTGCCAGCCGGAGGGAGGGGATTAGCACAGATACGCAGTATTTT.

The rearrangement uses TRBV20-1 and TRBJ2-1; weak D call: TRBD2 (6 bases). Germline lookup yields CDR1 DFQATT and CDR2 SNEGSKA (reference sequence). The CDR3 covers 14 residues. The V gene lost 3 bases and the J gene lost 3 bases, with 12 bases spanning the gap. The CDR3 DNA sequence: TGCAGTGCTAGTCCTAGCGCGGACTACAATGAGCAGTTCTTC. Residues: CSASPSADYNEQFF.

This clonotype was seen at least ten times. CDR3 amino acids: CASSLGTGGVYGYTF. Here the CDR3 DNA reads TGCGCCAGCAGCTTGGGGACAGGGGGAGTCTATGGCTACACCTTC. V usage is TRBV5-1 and J usage is TRBJ1-2; 10 bases agree with TRBD1. V lost 0 bases, J lost 4 bases, and 3 bases stayed unmatched. Germline V gene lookup returns CDR1 SGHRS and CDR2 YFSETQ. CDR3 length: 15 amino acids. The whole variable domain, filled in from reference TRBV5-1 and TRBJ1-2, reads KAGVTQTPRYLIKTRGQQVTLSCSPISGHRSVSWYQQTPGQGLQFLFEYFSETQRNKGNFPGRFSGRQFSNSRSEMNVSTLELGDSALYLCASSLGTGGVYGYTFGSGTRLTVV.

The V call is TRBV29-1, the J call TRBJ2-3; TRBD2 agrees at 8 bases. The CDR3 is 15 amino acids. V shed 7 bases, J shed 1 base, and the junction held 10 bases outside the gene matches. The germline V gene has CDR1 SQVTM and CDR2 ANQGSEA. Written as DNA, the CDR3 is TGCAGCGCAACCGACCGGGGGGGGCGCACAGATACGCAGTATTTT. Its translation: CSATDRGGRTDTQYF.

This clonotype came up many times. The chain uses TRBV7-2 and TRBJ2-3; D might be TRBD2 (6 bases). Trimming took 5 bases from V and 1 from J, leaving 13 bases between them. The CDR3 runs to 15 residues. Germline V CDR1 and CDR2: SGHTA, FQGNSA. The CDR3 loop is CASSLSGWGTDTQYF. For the CDR3, the DNA is TGTGCCAGCAGCCTTAGCGGATGGGGCACAGATACGCAGTATTTT. Drawing the rest from reference TRBV7-2 and TRBJ2-3, the complete variable domain is GAGVSQSPSNKVTEKGKDVELRCDPISGHTALYWYRQSLGQGLEFLIYFQGNSAPDKSGLPSDRFSAERTGGSVSTLTIQRTQQEDSAVYLCASSLSGWGTDTQYFGPGTRLTVL.